A single sample gave rise to the 27 T cell receptor beta chains below, sequenced in a study of cytomegalovirus exposure and HLA in healthy donors. This PCR relied on a set of 60 Vbeta primers and 13 Jbeta primers. Repertoires were generated with immunoSEQ multiplex PCR, while TCRdb's copy carries only in-frame clones and drops some. In the table there are about 110,000 clones, approximately 83% of which are singletons. Sequenced: PBMCs. The receptors stem from a man aged 35 to 55 in good health and CMV-seronegative.

The V call is TRBV14, the J call TRBJ1-2, with 10 bases aligning to TRBD1. The germline gives CDR1 SGHDN, CDR2 FVKESK. This CDR3 has 14 residues. After removal of 4 bases from V and 7 bases from J, the junction contained 6 bases not matched to a gene. The CDR3 nucleotides read TGTGCCAGCAGCCCATCGGGACAGGGGATTGGCTACACCTTC. Amino acid sequence: CASSPSGQGIGYTF.

This chain joins TRBV6-1 and TRBJ2-7, with a weak D call TRBD1 (5 bases). Trimming left V 6 bases short and J 6 bases short, with 12 bases between. Per the germline V gene, CDR1 is MNHNS and CDR2 is SASEGT. The CDR3 has 12 amino acids. The DNA for the CDR3 is TGTGCCAGCAGCATCAGGGTAGGCGAGCAGTACTTC. Translated, it gives CASSIRVGEQYF.

The rearrangement joins TRBV5-1 to TRBJ2-3; 10 bases line up with TRBD1. Germline lookup yields CDR1 SGHRS and CDR2 YFSETQ. With 8 bases clipped from V and 5 bases from J, the junction kept 5 bases outside the gene matches. The CDR3 spans 13 residues. The CDR3 bases are TGCGCCAGTGGACAGGGGGATAGAGATACGCAGTATTTT. Translating gives CASGQGDRDTQYF.

The sample holds one count of this clone. The genes are TRBV14 and TRBJ1-3; D not resolved. The V gene's germline CDR1 is SGHDN and CDR2 FVKESK. There are 14 residues in the CDR3. V lost 4 bases and J 0 bases, leaving 7 bases between the germline ends. The CDR3 DNA reads TGTGCCAGCAGCCGGCAAACCTCTGGAAACACCATATATTTT. It specifies CASSRQTSGNTIYF.

V is TRBV9 and J is TRBJ2-1, with TRBD2 identical over 9 bases. In germline, CDR1 is SGDLS, CDR2 YYNGEE. The CDR3 is 16 amino acids. Trimming cost V 0 bases and J 4 bases; bases outside gene matches: 5. Here the CDR3 reads CASSVGGAGGYNEQFF. The CDR3 nucleotides read TGTGCCAGCAGCGTAGGTGGGGCGGGGGGGTACAATGAGCAGTTCTTC. Full variable domain (rest looked up from reference TRBV9 and TRBJ2-1): DSGVTQTPKHLITATGQRVTLRCSPRSGDLSVYWYQQSLDQGLQFLIQYYNGEERAKGNILERFSAQQFPDLHSELNLSSLELGDSALYFCASSVGGAGGYNEQFFGPGTRLTVL.

CDR3 sequence: CASSEQGNSPLHF. The CDR3 DNA is TGTGCCAGCAGTGAACAGGGGAATTCACCCCTCCACTTT. The chain combines TRBV6-4 with TRBJ1-6; 7 bases agree with TRBD1. Trimming cost V 3 bases and J 7 bases; bases outside gene matches: 0. Germline CDR1 is MRHNA and CDR2 is SNTAGT. The CDR3 spans 13 residues.

V usage is TRBV10-2 and J usage is TRBJ2-3; D gene unclear. Germline V gene data show CDR1 as WSHSY and CDR2 as SAAADI. The CDR3 contains 17 residues. The ends were cut back, 6 bases at V and 0 bases at J, with 19 bases in the middle. CDR3 coding DNA: TGCGCCAGCAGCCGGCTTGCAAAGACGGGTAGCACAGATACGCAGTATTTT. Encoded protein: CASSRLAKTGSTDTQYF.

The rearrangement links TRBV19 to TRBJ2-7; 8 bases align to TRBD1. J lost 5 bases, V lost 6 bases, and 3 bases had no gene match. This CDR3 spans 12 amino acids. Germline V CDR1 and CDR2: LNHDA, SQIVND (reference sequence). The CDR3 reads CASRDRADEQYF. CDR3 bases: TGTGCCAGTAGGGACAGGGCCGACGAGCAGTACTTC.

The rearrangement uses TRBV2 and TRBJ2-4; TRBD1 agrees at 9 bases. There are 15 residues in the CDR3. The V and J ends lost 1 base and 6 bases, in that order; junction bases with no gene match: 4. Germline lookup yields CDR1 SNHLY and CDR2 FYNNEI. The CDR3 DNA is TGTGCCAGCAGTGAAGGGGACAGGGTTGGAAACATTCAGTACTTC. It yields the protein CASSEGDRVGNIQYF.

The chain recombines TRBV18 with TRBJ2-1, with 10 bases matching TRBD1. The length of the CDR3 is 15 residues. The V gene end was trimmed by 5 bases and the J gene end by 4 bases; junction bases not matched to a gene: 5. In germline, CDR1 is KGHSH, CDR2 LQKENI. The CDR3 DNA sequence: TGTGCCAGCTCATGGGGACAGGGGATTTACAATGAGCAGTTCTTC. This codes for CASSWGQGIYNEQFF.

The rearrangement uses TRBV19 and TRBJ1-4, with D perhaps matching TRBD1 (5 bases). Trimming pared 9 bases from V and 5 bases from J, leaving 13 bases between. Looked up from germline, CDR1 is LNHDA and CDR2 is SQIVND (reference sequence). This CDR3 is built from 13 residues. The CDR3 spells CASNDRYNEKLFF. For the CDR3, the DNA is TGTGCCAGCAACGACAGATACAATGAAAAACTGTTTTTT.

The chain is built from TRBV4-2 and TRBJ2-7, with 8 bases that match TRBD1. Germline CDR1 is LGHNA and CDR2 is YNFKEQ. Unmatched junction bases numbered 9, after V lost 2 bases and J lost 3 bases. The CDR3 sequence is 16 residues long. The CDR3 region is CASSQYRTGILYEQYF. CDR3 DNA sequence: TGTGCCAGCAGCCAATATCGGACAGGGATTCTCTACGAGCAGTACTTC.

The rearrangement links TRBV18 to TRBJ1-2, with D possibly being TRBD1 (6 bases). V was pared by 3 bases and J by 4 bases, with 9 bases between. Germline V gives CDR1 KGHSH, CDR2 LQKENI. This CDR3 has 13 residues. CDR3 in DNA: TGTGCCAGCTCACCGGACAGAACCTATGGCTACACCTTC. It encodes CASSPDRTYGYTF.

The DNA for the CDR3 is TGCGCCAGCAGCTTGCTAGGTTCTATCGGTGGCTACACCTTC. This codes for CASSLLGSIGGYTF. The rearrangement uses TRBV5-1 and TRBJ1-2; no definite D call. CDR3 length equals 14 residues. Trimming left V 1 base short and J 7 bases short, with 14 bases between. CDR1 and CDR2 (germline): SGHRS, YFSETQ. The complete variable domain, with remaining parts taken from reference TRBV5-1 and TRBJ1-2, reads KAGVTQTPRYLIKTRGQQVTLSCSPISGHRSVSWYQQTPGQGLQFLFEYFSETQRNKGNFPGRFSGRQFSNSRSEMNVSTLELGDSALYLCASSLLGSIGGYTFGSGTRLTVV.

CDR3 bases: TGCGCCAGCAGCTTCTCCGGGAGAGATGGCTACACCTTC. It encodes CASSFSGRDGYTF. The chain recombines TRBV5-1 with TRBJ1-2; D not resolved. Per germline, CDR1 SGHRS and CDR2 YFSETQ. The CDR3 contains 13 residues. Trimming removed 2 bases at V and 6 bases at J, with 11 bases between.

The chain recombines TRBV7-7 with TRBJ2-1, with 9 bases identical to TRBD1. This CDR3 contains 15 residues. Per germline, CDR1 SSHAT and CDR2 FNYEAQ (reference sequence). V was pared by 5 bases and J by 5 bases, with 7 bases of the junction left unmatched. The CDR3 nucleotides are TGTGCCAGCAGCCCCGGGACAGGGCCCAACAATGAGCAGTTCTTC. Its protein product is CASSPGTGPNNEQFF.

CDR3 DNA: TGTGCCAGCAATAACGGACACCGAGGATGGAACACTGAAGCTTTCTTT. Amino acid sequence: CASNNGHRGWNTEAFF. This chain joins TRBV5-6 and TRBJ1-1; perhaps TRBD1 as D (5 bases). CDR1 and CDR2 from the germline V gene are SGHDT and YYEEEE. Trimming removed 6 bases from V and 1 base from J, with 19 bases in between. This CDR3 is built from 16 residues.

This clone has just one count. The genes are TRBV28 and TRBJ1-1; D call uncertain. Germline V gives CDR1 MDHEN, CDR2 SYDVKM. The CDR3 covers 14 residues. Trimming left V 4 bases short and J 5 bases short, with 14 bases between. This CDR3 reads CASSSPGEKTEAFF. CDR3 nucleotides: TGTGCCAGCAGTTCGCCCGGGGAGAAAACTGAAGCTTTCTTT.

The chain employs TRBV30 and TRBJ2-1; D is uncertain. The CDR3 contains 12 residues. The germline gives CDR1 GTSNPN, CDR2 SVGIG (reference sequence). V dropped 4 bases and J dropped 4 bases, with 8 bases sitting between them. This chain's CDR3 is CAWTGVYNEQFF. The CDR3 DNA reads TGTGCCTGGACCGGAGTTTACAATGAGCAGTTCTTC.

V and J are TRBV4-1 and TRBJ2-3, with D perhaps matching TRBD2 (6 bases). The V end lost 1 base, the J end lost 2 bases, and 10 bases lay between the germline ends. There are 15 residues in the CDR3. Germline V gives CDR1 MGHRA, CDR2 YSYEKL. CDR3 sequence (DNA): TGCGCCAGCAGCCAAGCTCCTAGCGCCACAGATACGCAGTATTTT. This encodes CASSQAPSATDTQYF.

The chain joins TRBV5-1 to TRBJ2-7; the match to TRBD1 covers 9 bases. This CDR3 has 16 residues. V shed 1 base, J shed 9 bases, and the junction held 14 bases outside the gene matches. CDR1 and CDR2 from the germline V gene are SGHRS and YFSETQ. Here the CDR3 DNA reads TGCGCCAGCAGCTTGACTCCCTCGGGACAGGGTATCGGGCAGTACTTC. Its protein is CASSLTPSGQGIGQYF.

The CDR3 sequence: CASSRGEDTQYF. CDR3 bases: TGTGCCAGCAGCCGCGGGGAGGATACGCAGTATTTT. This chain connects TRBV7-2 to TRBJ2-3, with a tentative D call TRBD2 (6 bases). Germline-derived CDR1 and CDR2 are SGHTA and FQGNSA. The CDR3 is 12 amino acids. V was clipped by 5 bases and J by 6 bases, with 9 bases between them.

The chain has TRBV6-5 and TRBJ2-7, with 8 bases fitting TRBD1. V was pared by 0 bases and J by 0 bases, with 1 base of the junction left unmatched. Germline V CDR1 and CDR2: MNHEY, SVGAGI. This CDR3 has 15 residues. The CDR3 DNA sequence: TGTGCCAGCAGTTACTCCAGGGGGCCCTCCTACGAGCAGTACTTC. Protein sequence: CASSYSRGPSYEQYF.

The CDR3 DNA sequence: TGCGCCAGCAGCGCGTGGGGGGTAGGCACCTACAATGAGCAGTTCTTC. Translation: CASSAWGVGTYNEQFF. V usage is TRBV5-1 and J usage is TRBJ2-1, with a weak D call TRBD2 (6 bases). CDR1 SGHRS and CDR2 YFSETQ come from the germline V gene. This CDR3 is 16 amino acids long. V lost 4 bases to trimming and J lost 2 bases, with 16 bases between them.

CDR3 sequence: CASSPPSDNEQFF. Written as DNA, the CDR3 is TGTGCCAGCAGCCCCCCTAGCGACAATGAGCAGTTCTTC. This chain links TRBV6-5 with TRBJ2-1; weak D call: TRBD2 (6 bases). The V gene's germline CDR1 is MNHEY and CDR2 SVGAGI. The CDR3 contains 13 residues. Trimming cost V 6 bases and J 5 bases, with 11 bases left between them.

This rearrangement joins TRBV25-1 to TRBJ1-2, with D tentatively TRBD1 (6 bases). The CDR3 has 15 amino acids. V shed 4 bases and J shed 4 bases, with 16 bases lying between them. Germline CDR1 is MGHDK and CDR2 is SYGVNS. As DNA, the CDR3 is TGTGCCAGCAGTGCCCGACGACAGGATTCCTATGGCTACACCTTC. Its translation is CASSARRQDSYGYTF.

The chain links TRBV5-4 to TRBJ2-3; TRBD1 matches 9 bases. V lost 2 bases to trimming and J lost 5 bases; unmatched junction nucleotides: 12. The CDR3 covers 17 residues. CDR1 and CDR2 (germline): SGHNT, YYREEE (reference sequence). CDR3 DNA: TGTGCCAGCAGCTTCACACAGGGGGCGAGGATAGTAGATACGCAGTATTTT. Protein: CASSFTQGARIVDTQYF.